Shown below are 3 T cell receptor beta chains from a single sample sequenced in a study of cytomegalovirus exposure and HLA in healthy donors. A multiplex PCR was run with 60 Vbeta primers and 13 Jbeta primers. Measured with immunoSEQ multiplex PCR; TCRdb has only the in-frame clones, and not every one. The profile shows about 170,000 clones, about 75% of them singletons. Sequencing used PBMCs. Source of these receptors: a man aged 35-49 years in good health and CMV-seropositive.

J is TRBJ2-1 and V is TRBV4-2; 11 nucleotides match TRBD2. J was trimmed by 8 bases and V by 5 bases; bases with no gene match: 11. Germline lookup yields CDR1 LGHNA and CDR2 YNFKEQ. CDR3 length: 16 amino acids. The CDR3 loop is CASSARLAGGVDEQFF. The CDR3 DNA is TGTGCCAGCAGCGCCCGTCTAGCGGGAGGCGTAGATGAGCAGTTCTTC.

In DNA form, the CDR3 reads TGTGCCAGCAGCCCCCCGGGACAGGGGAACACCGGGGAGCTGTTTTTT. Encoded protein: CASSPPGQGNTGELFF. The chain recombines TRBV7-9 with TRBJ2-2; TRBD1 matches 9 bases. The J segment lost 1 base and the V segment lost 5 bases, leaving 5 bases of the junction unmatched. The CDR3 runs to 16 residues. Germline V lookup: CDR1 SEHNR, CDR2 FQNEAQ (reference sequence).

This clone showed up just a few times. V is TRBV11-2 and J is TRBJ1-2; 11 bases align to TRBD1. V shed 6 bases, J shed 3 bases, and the junction held 9 bases outside the gene matches. CDR1 and CDR2 from the germline V gene are SGHAT and FQNNGV. This CDR3 has 16 residues. The CDR3 reads CASRLARDRGYYGYTF. CDR3 coding DNA: TGTGCCAGCAGGCTGGCCCGGGACAGGGGGTACTATGGCTACACCTTC.